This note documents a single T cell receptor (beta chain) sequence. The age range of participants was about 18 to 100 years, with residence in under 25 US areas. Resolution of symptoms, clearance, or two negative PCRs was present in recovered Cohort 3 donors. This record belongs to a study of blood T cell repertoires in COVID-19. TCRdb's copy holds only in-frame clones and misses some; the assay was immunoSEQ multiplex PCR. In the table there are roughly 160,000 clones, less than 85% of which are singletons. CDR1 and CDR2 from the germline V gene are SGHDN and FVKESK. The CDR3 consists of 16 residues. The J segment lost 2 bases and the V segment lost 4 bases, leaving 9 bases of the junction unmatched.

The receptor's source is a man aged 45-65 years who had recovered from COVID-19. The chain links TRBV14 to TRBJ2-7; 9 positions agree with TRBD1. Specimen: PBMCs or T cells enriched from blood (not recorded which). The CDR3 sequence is CASSRLPGQGTYEQYF. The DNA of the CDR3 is TGTGCCAGCAGCCGTTTACCGGGACAGGGAACCTACGAGCAGTACTTC. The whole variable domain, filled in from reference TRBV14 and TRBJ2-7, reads EAGVTQFPSHSVIEKGQTVTLRCDPISGHDNLYWYRRVMGKEIKFLLHFVKESKQDESGMPNNRFLAERTGGTYSTLKVQPAELEDSGVYFCASSRLPGQGTYEQYFGPGTRLTVT.